A single sample is the source of the 23 T cell receptor beta chains below, sequenced in a study of early T cells in non-severe SARS-CoV-2 infection. TCRdb independently ran MiXCR on the 5' RACE reads; one entry per CDR3 protein. This sample has about 59,000 distinct CDR3 sequences, with roughly an eighth found just once. Sequenced sample: whole blood. These receptors were collected from an adult who was a healthcare worker with PCR-confirmed SARS-CoV-2 infection or an uninfected control (not recorded which).

This clonotype was seen a few times. This rearrangement joins TRBV6-5 to TRBJ2-7, with 8 bases fitting TRBD1. The CDR3 loop spans 16 amino acids. V lost 6 bases and J lost 5; bases outside the gene matches: 15. Germline V gene data show CDR1 as MNHEY and CDR2 as SVGAGI. In DNA, the CDR3 is TGTGCCAGCAGCAATGACAGGGGCGACCGCGGGGACGAGCAGTACTTC. Translating it yields CASSNDRGDRGDEQYF.

This clonotype came up many times. V gene TRBV7-9 combines with J gene TRBJ2-5; 8 nucleotides line up with TRBD2. The CDR3 is 14 amino acids. J lost 6 bases, V lost 7 bases, and 10 bases had no gene match. CDR1 and CDR2 (germline): SEHNR, FQNEAQ (reference sequence). The CDR3 is CASTPGGEWKTQYF. CDR3 DNA: TGTGCCAGCACTCCGGGGGGGGAATGGAAGACCCAGTACTTC.

The V and J genes are TRBV19 and TRBJ2-4, with 8 bases lining up with TRBD2. Looked up from germline, CDR1 is LNHDA and CDR2 is SQIVND (reference sequence). The CDR3 sequence is 17 residues long. The V and J ends lost 5 bases and 1 base, in that order; junction bases with no gene match: 10. The chain's CDR3 is CASSQRGAGAAKNIQYF. The DNA of the CDR3 is TGTGCCAGTAGTCAAAGGGGAGCGGGGGCTGCCAAAAACATTCAGTACTTC.

This clonotype was detected only a few times. The rearrangement links TRBV12-3 or TRBV12-4 to TRBJ1-1, with D perhaps matching TRBD1 (5 bases). V was pared by 6 bases and J by 4 bases, with 12 bases between. The CDR3 covers 13 residues. The chain's CDR3 is CASRRGEGTEAFF. The CDR3 DNA sequence: TGTGCCAGCAGGCGGGGGGAGGGCACTGAAGCTTTCTTT.

This clonotype was seen many times. The chain is built from TRBV29-1 and TRBJ1-4; D gene ambiguous. The CDR3 spans 15 residues. Trimming cost V 0 bases and J 6 bases, with 14 bases left between them. CDR1 is SQVTM and CDR2 is ANQGSEA in the germline V gene. The CDR3 sequence is CSVEDTEGMDEKLFF. The CDR3, as DNA: TGCAGCGTTGAAGACACCGAGGGTATGGATGAAAAACTGTTTTTT.

The sample holds many counts of this clonotype. The V gene is TRBV7-2, the J gene TRBJ2-1; 13 bases align to TRBD2. CDR3 length: 20 residues. CDR1 and CDR2 (germline): SGHTA, FQGNSA. Germline trimming cut 4 bases from V and 4 bases from J; bases unmatched to any gene: 16. In DNA form, the CDR3 reads TGTGCCAGCAGCTCCCCCGGACTAGCGGGGGTACCTCTGAGTTACAATGAGCAGTTCTTC. Amino acids: CASSSPGLAGVPLSYNEQFF.

The chain recombines TRBV3-1 with TRBJ2-4, with 7 bases fitting TRBD2. V was pared by 1 base and J by 13 bases, with 10 bases of the junction left unmatched. Looked up from germline, CDR1 is LGHDT and CDR2 is YNNKEL (reference sequence). The CDR3 length is 14 residues. CDR3 sequence: CASSQGELATLQYF. The CDR3 DNA sequence: TGTGCCAGCAGCCAAGGGGAACTAGCGACCTTGCAGTACTTC.

This clonotype showed up just a few times. The chain recombines TRBV10-3 with TRBJ2-1; D not certain. V lost 6 bases to trimming and J lost 5 bases, with 5 bases between them. The CDR3 contains 11 residues. CDR1 and CDR2 from the germline V gene are ENHRY and SYGVKD. The CDR3 DNA sequence: TGTGCCATCAGCCTAGACAATGAGCAGTTCTTC. Protein product: CAISLDNEQFF.

The chain combines TRBV19 with TRBJ1-5; 7 nucleotides match TRBD1. The CDR3 extends over 14 amino acids. Trimming cost V 3 bases and J 3 bases; bases outside gene matches: 2. CDR1 LNHDA and CDR2 SQIVND come from the germline V gene (reference sequence). CDR3 residues: CASSMTGINQPQHF. The CDR3 DNA is TGTGCCAGTAGTATGACAGGGATCAATCAGCCCCAGCATTTT.

This chain links TRBV19 with TRBJ2-3; no clear D. This CDR3 has 11 residues. Germline loops: CDR1 LNHDA, CDR2 SQIVND (reference sequence). V lost 7 bases, J lost 5 bases, and 7 bases lay in between. The CDR3 sequence is CASTGGDTQYF. CDR3 coding DNA: TGTGCCAGTACCGGCGGAGATACGCAGTATTTT.

The chain has TRBV6-5 and TRBJ1-4; 7 positions match TRBD1. This CDR3 is built from 14 residues. V was pared by 5 bases and J by 8 bases, with 8 bases of the junction left unmatched. Germline values: CDR1 MNHEY, CDR2 SVGAGI. The CDR3: CASSNSGGGEKLFF. As DNA, the CDR3 is TGTGCCAGCAGTAATTCAGGGGGGGGCGAAAAACTGTTTTTT.

This rearrangement joins TRBV20-1 to TRBJ1-4; D call uncertain. The CDR3 spans 16 residues. Germline assignment: CDR1 DFQATT and CDR2 SNEGSKA (reference sequence). The ends were cut back, 3 bases at V and 5 bases at J, with 19 bases in the middle. CDR3 bases: TGCAGTGCTAGGGACCCCATGGACGGCACGAATGAAAAACTGTTTTTT. It encodes CSARDPMDGTNEKLFF.

This clonotype was counted only a few times. The chain has TRBV7-2 and TRBJ1-3; 7 nucleotides align to TRBD1. This CDR3 region has 15 residues. V dropped 5 bases and J dropped 2; count of bases not matched to a gene: 6. Germline V gene sequence: CDR1 SGHTA, CDR2 FQGNSA. For the CDR3, the DNA is TGTGCCAGCAGCCCGAGACAGGGACCTGGAAACACCATATATTTT. Translating gives CASSPRQGPGNTIYF.

This clonotype was observed many times. The chain employs TRBV20-1 and TRBJ1-5; 7 bases are shared with TRBD1. This CDR3 spans 15 amino acids. Germline V gene lookup returns CDR1 DFQATT and CDR2 SNEGSKA (reference sequence). The V and J ends lost 5 bases and 0 bases, in that order; junction bases with no gene match: 7. For the CDR3, the DNA is TGCAGTGCTTCGGGGACAGCATATAGCAATCAGCCCCAGCATTTT. Its translation: CSASGTAYSNQPQHF.

This clonotype was observed a handful of times. This chain connects TRBV12-3 or TRBV12-4 to TRBJ1-2; possible D gene TRBD1, 5 bases. This CDR3 is 16 amino acids long. Trimming removed 3 bases from V and 5 bases from J, with 19 bases in between. DNA for the CDR3: TGTGCCAGCAGTTTTAGTCCCGGGCAGGGACGATATGGCTACACCTTC. Amino acids: CASSFSPGQGRYGYTF.

Only a few counts were recorded for this clonotype. The rearrangement uses TRBV12-3 or TRBV12-4 and TRBJ2-5; 12 nucleotides line up with TRBD2. The CDR3 is 18 amino acids. The junction had 13 bases not matched to a gene; V was cut back by 6 bases and J by 2 bases. The CDR3 DNA sequence: TGTGCCAGCAGCGGTACTGGACTAGCGGGACTTGGACAAGAGACCCAGTACTTC. This gives the protein CASSGTGLAGLGQETQYF.

This clonotype appeared many times. The V call is TRBV4-2, the J call TRBJ2-7; 12 bases are shared with TRBD1. Germline CDR1 reads LGHNA; CDR2 reads YNFKEQ. V dropped 4 bases and J dropped 3; count of bases not matched to a gene: 10. CDR3 length equals 17 residues. This CDR3 is CASSRNQGTGGNYEQYF. The CDR3 DNA sequence: TGTGCCAGCAGCCGAAATCAGGGGACAGGGGGCAACTACGAGCAGTACTTC.

The rearrangement joins TRBV6-6 to TRBJ1-3; TRBD1 aligns across 8 bases. The CDR3 totals 14 residues. CDR1 and CDR2 from the germline V gene are MNHNY and SVGAGI (reference sequence). Trimming cost V 4 bases and J 2 bases; bases outside gene matches: 1. The chain's CDR3 is CASSSDRAGNTIYF. The CDR3 DNA is TGTGCCAGCAGTTCGGACAGGGCTGGAAACACCATATATTTT.

There are many counts of this clonotype. V usage is TRBV18 and J usage is TRBJ2-7; perhaps TRBD1 as D (6 bases). This CDR3 is built from 15 residues. The V and J ends lost 4 bases and 1 base respectively, with 14 bases between them. Germline V CDR1 and CDR2: KGHSH, LQKENI. CDR3 region: CASSRTPQGSYEQYF. The CDR3 DNA reads as TGTGCCAGCTCACGAACTCCACAGGGTTCCTACGAGCAGTACTTC. Based on the CDR3 plus reference TRBV18 and TRBJ2-7, the full variable domain is NAGVMQNPRHLVRRRGQEARLRCSPMKGHSHVYWYRQLPEEGLKFMVYLQKENIIDESGMPKERFSAEFPKEGPSILRIQQVVRGDSAAYFCASSRTPQGSYEQYFGPGTRLTVT.

This clonotype is categorized as medium-sized. The rearrangement uses TRBV5-1 and TRBJ2-3; D is uncertain. CDR3 length: 14 residues. With 4 bases removed from V and 2 bases from J, the gap between germline ends came to 11 bases. Germline V lookup: CDR1 SGHRS, CDR2 YFSETQ. Here the CDR3 DNA reads TGCGCCAGCAGCGTACAGACTGTCACAGATACGCAGTATTTT. This sequence encodes CASSVQTVTDTQYF.

A note on this clonotype: The junction and the germline gene differ at one end; a read error may be behind it. The CDR3 DNA follows: TGTGCTAGCACTAGCCGAGGGCCGAACACTGAAGCTTTCTTT. Translating gives CASTSRGPNTEAFF. The chain recombines TRBV7-9 with TRBJ1-1; D gene ambiguous. The germline V gene encodes CDR1 SEHNR and CDR2 FQNEAQ (reference sequence). The CDR3 has 14 amino acids.

This clonotype turned up a few times. The chain couples TRBV2 to TRBJ2-7; TRBD2 matches at 8 bases. The junction had 9 bases not matched to a gene; V was cut back by 3 bases and J by 2 bases. Germline loops: CDR1 SNHLY, CDR2 FYNNEI. There are 16 residues in the CDR3. DNA for the CDR3: TGTGCCAGCAGTGACCCCGAGGCGGGGGGTCCCTACGAGCAGTACTTC. Protein product: CASSDPEAGGPYEQYF.

This clonotype was seen a few times. The rearrangement uses TRBV20-1 and TRBJ2-7, with D possibly being TRBD2 (7 bases). The V gene's germline CDR1 is DFQATT and CDR2 SNEGSKA (reference sequence). CDR3 size: 13 residues. Trimming cost V 2 bases and J 6 bases, with 14 bases left between them. CDR3 amino acids: CSARNGGLGEQYF. CDR3 bases: TGCAGTGCTAGAAACGGGGGGCTTGGCGAGCAGTACTTC.